The clone carrying this T cell receptor beta chain occurred once. Other DNA sequences in this specimen translate into the identical CDR3. The data originate from a study of T cell changes during pregnancy in multiple sclerosis. Clones were read by immunoSEQ multiplex PCR, and TCRdb kept only the in-frame ones, dropping some. The repertoire holds roughly 30,000 clones, with roughly nine tenths as singletons. Germline V CDR1 and CDR2: SGHVS, FNYEAQ. This CDR3 has 15 amino acids. The trim removed 5 bases at V and 2 bases at J, leaving 5 bases unmatched. The sequence was collected from a female donor with multiple sclerosis, enrolled in a pregnancy study. The chain is built from TRBV7-6 and TRBJ2-7; TRBD1 agrees at 11 bases. The input for sequencing was CD8+ T cells from peripheral blood mononuclear cells, taken in the second trimester of pregnancy. This CDR3 is CASSPRGQGAYEQYF. CDR3 coding DNA: TGTGCCAGCAGCCCGAGGGGACAGGGGGCCTACGAGCAGTACTTC.